These 22 T cell receptor beta chains came from one sample sequenced in a study of sequential checkpoint blockade in melanoma. Sequencing was performed with immunoSEQ multiplex PCR; in TCRdb, only in-frame clones are kept and a portion is missing. The sample has approximately 19,000 clones, over 65% seen once; the top ten hold 4.8%. As to treatment: randomized to nivolumab then ipilimumab (arm A) or the reverse (arm B). The material sequenced was tumor tissue (inferred from file names), taken from a patient given nivolumab and ipilimumab in sequence. Receptors originate from a human donor with melanoma.

The chain recombines TRBV19 with TRBJ2-4; the D is unclear. Trimming took off 5 bases at V and 0 bases at J, with 11 bases between the two ends. From germline, CDR1 is LNHDA and CDR2 SQIVND (reference sequence). The length of the CDR3 is 15 residues. The CDR3 sequence: CASSSDRLAKNIQYF. The CDR3 DNA reads TGTGCCAGTAGTTCCGACCGCTTAGCCAAAAACATTCAGTACTTC.

The chain couples TRBV9 to TRBJ2-7; D possibly corresponds to TRBD1 (6 bases). The germline gives CDR1 SGDLS, CDR2 YYNGEE. The CDR3 is 16 residues long. Trimming left V 5 bases short and J 5 bases short, with 23 bases between. The CDR3 sequence is CASSTSRARGVHEQYF. The CDR3 nucleotides read TGTGCCAGCAGTACCTCCCGGGCCAGGGGAGTTCACGAGCAGTACTTC.

V usage is TRBV25-1 and J usage is TRBJ1-3, with a tentative D call TRBD1 (6 bases). The CDR3 consists of 14 residues. V shed 0 bases and J shed 5 bases, with 8 bases lying between them. CDR1 is MGHDK and CDR2 is SYGVNS in the germline V gene. CDR3 sequence (DNA): TGTGCCAGCAGTGAATACGGGGGCCGAAACACCATATATTTT. It is translated as CASSEYGGRNTIYF.

This CDR3 reads CATSRVGQSVETQYF. CDR3 nucleotide sequence: TGTGCCACCAGCAGAGTAGGACAGTCTGTCGAGACCCAGTACTTC. The V and J genes are TRBV15 and TRBJ2-5, with D possibly being TRBD1 (6 bases). The CDR3 sequence is 15 residues long. V was clipped by 1 base and J by 5 bases, with 14 bases between them. The germline V gene encodes CDR1 LNHNV and CDR2 YYDKDF (reference sequence).

The chain couples TRBV30 to TRBJ1-2, with 10 bases matching TRBD1. The V gene's germline CDR1 is GTSNPN and CDR2 SVGIG (reference sequence). The CDR3 is 13 amino acids. J lost 7 bases, V lost 5 bases, and 7 bases had no gene match. Here the CDR3 DNA reads TGTGCCTGGGAAGGGACAGGGGTGCGTGGCTACACCTTC. This encodes CAWEGTGVRGYTF.

This clone showed up just a few times. The chain combines TRBV30 with TRBJ1-1; the match to TRBD1 covers 9 bases. J gave up 5 bases and V 3 bases, and 13 bases lay outside the gene matches. The V gene's germline CDR1 is GTSNPN and CDR2 SVGIG (reference sequence). The CDR3 has 16 residues. DNA of the CDR3: TGTGCCTGGAGCTCACGCTGGGGGACAGGGAGTACTGAAGCTTTCTTT. Translation gives CAWSSRWGTGSTEAFF.

The chain couples TRBV12-5 to TRBJ2-6; weak D call: TRBD2 (6 bases). V shed 3 bases and J shed 2 bases, with 17 bases lying between them. The CDR3 contains 18 residues. Germline V lookup: CDR1 LGHNT, CDR2 FRNRAP. CDR3: CASGLARGWGAGANVLTF. In DNA form, the CDR3 reads TGTGCTAGTGGTTTAGCTCGCGGCTGGGGGGCTGGGGCCAACGTCCTGACTTTC.

The chain employs TRBV6-1 and TRBJ1-1; D is ambiguous. The CDR3 is 16 residues long. V lost 0 bases and J lost 1, with 12 bases in between. Germline assignment: CDR1 MNHNS and CDR2 SASEGT. The CDR3 sequence is CASSEALGRTNTEAFF. The CDR3, as DNA: TGTGCCAGCAGTGAAGCGCTCGGACGGACGAACACTGAAGCTTTCTTT.

V is TRBV19 and J is TRBJ1-4, with TRBD1 as a possible D gene (5 bases). Trimming removed 4 bases from V and 5 bases from J, with 14 bases in between. The CDR3 length is 15 residues. Germline CDR1 is LNHDA and CDR2 is SQIVND (reference sequence). The chain's CDR3 is CASSTDSGSNEKLFF. CDR3 nucleotide sequence: TGTGCCAGTAGTACTGACAGCGGGAGCAATGAAAAACTGTTTTTT.

Judged by abundance, this clone is medium-sized. The genes are TRBV4-1 and TRBJ1-1; the D gene is possibly TRBD1 (5 bases). The CDR3 is 15 amino acids. Trimming cost V 4 bases and J 4 bases, with 16 bases left between them. Germline CDR1 is MGHRA and CDR2 is YSYEKL. The CDR3 nucleotides read TGCGCCAGCAGCCTCCGGGAAGGGGCGGCCACTGAAGCTTTCTTT. Protein: CASSLREGAATEAFF.

The genes are TRBV6-8 and TRBJ1-2; D is ambiguous. The V and J ends lost 2 bases and 6 bases respectively, with 16 bases between them. Looked up from germline, CDR1 is MNHGY and CDR2 is SAAAGT. The CDR3 has 15 residues. The CDR3 DNA sequence: TGTGCCAGCAGTTACGTTACGGACCGAGAGGATGGCTACACCTTC. Amino acid sequence: CASSYVTDREDGYTF.

This chain links TRBV6-8 with TRBJ2-3, with a weak D call TRBD2 (6 bases). Trimming shortened V by 5 bases and J by 2 bases, and 14 bases separated the two germline ends. This CDR3 comprises 15 residues. Germline CDR1 MNHGY, CDR2 SAAAGT. The CDR3: CASSGGLGFTDTQYF. The CDR3 DNA sequence: TGTGCCAGCAGTGGGGGACTGGGATTCACAGATACGCAGTATTTT.

This clone was counted between two and nine times. The chain has TRBV23-1 and TRBJ1-3, with D hard to call. TRBV23-1 is flagged as an ORF with uncertain function. V dropped 6 bases and J dropped 5 bases, with 11 bases sitting between them. The CDR3 sequence is 13 residues long. This CDR3 reads CASSLVGRNTIYF. CDR3 in DNA: TGCGCCAGCAGCTTAGTGGGCCGAAACACCATATATTTT.

The rearrangement joins TRBV28 to TRBJ1-2; no definite D call. Trimming removed 6 bases at V and 7 bases at J, with 12 bases between. The CDR3 runs to 12 residues. Germline V lookup: CDR1 MDHEN, CDR2 SYDVKM. As DNA, the CDR3 is TGTGCCAGCAGCAACGACAACCGTGGCTACACCTTC. Its translation is CASSNDNRGYTF.

The chain links TRBV4-2 to TRBJ2-3; D not resolved. V dropped 5 bases and J dropped 5 bases, with 11 bases sitting between them. The CDR3 contains 13 residues. Germline CDR1 reads LGHNA; CDR2 reads YNFKEQ. CDR3 residues: CASSFMTGDTQYF. The DNA of the CDR3 is TGTGCCAGCAGCTTCATGACCGGAGATACGCAGTATTTT.

In this sample, this clone turned up once. The chain uses TRBV30 and TRBJ2-7; 8 positions agree with TRBD1. V trimming: 2 bases; J trimming: 1 base; junction bases outside the gene matches: 7. Per germline, CDR1 GTSNPN and CDR2 SVGIG (reference sequence). The CDR3 is made up of 15 amino acids. The CDR3: CAWSPTGVRSYEQYF. Written as DNA, the CDR3 is TGTGCCTGGAGTCCGACAGGGGTTCGGTCCTACGAGCAGTACTTC.

The V and J genes are TRBV28 and TRBJ2-7, with a weak D call TRBD2 (6 bases). Germline CDR1 reads MDHEN; CDR2 reads SYDVKM. The CDR3 has 14 residues. The V end lost 6 bases, the J end lost 5 bases, and 17 bases lay between the germline ends. CDR3 nucleotides: TGTGCCAGCAGGGCGCCGGGAGAAAGGAACGAGCAGTACTTC. It codes for CASRAPGERNEQYF.

The chain uses TRBV14 and TRBJ1-2, with D possibly matching TRBD1 (6 bases). V was trimmed by 1 base and J by 2 bases, leaving 11 bases between them. The CDR3 runs to 15 residues. The V gene's germline CDR1 is SGHDN and CDR2 FVKESK. The CDR3 nucleotides read TGTGCCAGCAGCCAAGTGGACAGCCCCAACTATGGCTACACCTTC. Protein: CASSQVDSPNYGYTF.

The chain employs TRBV11-3 and TRBJ1-4; 7 nucleotides match TRBD1. Germline V gene lookup returns CDR1 SGHNT and CDR2 YENEEA. Trimming cost V 4 bases and J 1 base; bases outside gene matches: 6. The CDR3 covers 16 residues. CDR3 region: CASSSEGAQTNEKLFF. As DNA, the CDR3 is TGTGCCAGCAGCTCCGAGGGGGCCCAAACTAATGAAAAACTGTTTTTT.

The rearrangement uses TRBV6-8 and TRBJ2-7; TRBD1 is a possible D gene (5 bases). Trimming cost V 2 bases and J 5 bases, with 19 bases left between them. Germline V gene sequence: CDR1 MNHGY, CDR2 SAAAGT. The CDR3 is 16 residues long. This CDR3 is CASSYALPGRAHEQYF. The CDR3 nucleotides read TGTGCCAGCAGTTACGCCCTCCCCGGCAGGGCTCACGAGCAGTACTTC.

This chain connects TRBV9 to TRBJ1-2; unclear D gene. V was trimmed by 5 bases and J by 7 bases, leaving 15 bases between them. This CDR3 has 13 residues. Germline V CDR1 and CDR2: SGDLS, YYNGEE. The CDR3 DNA sequence: TGTGCCAGCAGTGAAGGGAGTCCGGGTGGCTACACCTTC. Translating gives CASSEGSPGGYTF.

This chain joins TRBV23-1 and TRBJ1-1; 8 bases match TRBD1. TRBV23-1 is an ORF; its function is uncertain. This CDR3 has 13 amino acids. V lost 6 bases and J lost 7; bases outside the gene matches: 7. The CDR3 reads CASSLEGTGEAFF. In nucleotides, the CDR3 is TGCGCCAGCAGCTTAGAGGGGACAGGTGAAGCTTTCTTT.